The present T cell receptor (beta chain) was sequenced within a study of T cells in Graves' hyperthyroidism and ophthalmopathy (dated by TCRdb to about 2019). Broadly, across the study: Peripheral blood samples were taken at the time of initial diagnosis, prior to any treatment. A discovery cohort of about 96 patients, 43 with Graves' ophthalmopathy and more than 55 with stable Graves' hyperthyroidism, was used to find distinguishing TCR V-J signatures. Prospective prediction of ophthalmopathy was tested in an independent validation cohort of 18 to 20 hyperthyroidism patients and 15 to 17 patients who later progressed to ophthalmopathy. The 75 to 100 discovery patients were randomly divided into training and test sets at a 7:3 ratio. In addition, the study compared T-cell repertoires in thyroid tissue and in blood from several Graves' hyperthyroidism patients. Once sampling was done, hyperthyroidism patients were given methimazole at a starting dose of 30 mg daily, whereas ophthalmopathy patients were given high-dose intravenous methylprednisolone. The paper describes TCR Vbeta CDR3 sequencing of about 140 peripheral blood samples, made up of about 40 ophthalmopathy patients, roughly 75 hyperthyroidism patients and 17 progressor patients.

Graves' hyperthyroidism was defined as stable when no progression to ophthalmopathy occurred over 18 months of follow-up. Hyperthyroidism patients were aged 18 to 65 years and newly diagnosed, with disease duration of less than 2 months. Patients with uncontrolled infections, other autoimmune diseases, pregnancy or lactation were excluded. Clinical symptoms, serum thyroxine and TRAb, thyroid ultrasound, and orbital computed tomography formed the basis for the diagnoses. PBMCs were separated from roughly 10 ml of fresh peripheral blood using Ficoll-Paque density gradient centrifugation. Total RNA was extracted using Trizol reagent, and RNA quality was assessed on an Agilent 2100 Bioanalyzer. To note about this clonotype: Its antigen remains unidentified. Nothing much larger sits one base from this clone, and base qualities are not available.

Summary of the overall study and its limitations: In validation, the model predicted progression to ophthalmopathy a median of roughly 6.5 months before onset, with roughly 68% sensitivity and about 72% specificity. Most expanded thyroid clonotypes (frequency above 0.001) were also detected in blood, suggesting blood repertoires may reflect thyroid immune responses. Sample size was not statistically predetermined, and investigators were not blinded to group allocation. In cross-validation, a model built on a 13 V-J signature told ophthalmopathy apart from stable hyperthyroidism with approximately 91% sensitivity and about 81% specificity, and in testing the same model reached 80%/75%.

TCR beta CDR3 regions were amplified from RNA transcripts. The first round of RT-PCR for the TCR CDR3 was performed with the HTBI primer set and the Qiagen OneStep RT-PCR kit. The libraries were constructed in a second round of multiplex PCR and then size-selected and purified. Sequencing of the libraries was done on an Illumina HiSeq2000 using paired-end 100 bp reads. Per the source publication's procedure: Raw data were processed with SOAPnuke, discarding reads with adapters, uncalled bases, mean Phred below 15, or no exact constant-primer or identifier match. COPE v1.2.5 was used to merge high-quality paired reads, and clonotypes were defined as unique nucleotide sequences. Clonotypes were aligned to IMGT TRBV, TRBD and TRBJ reference segments using MiTCR v1.1. Analysis was restricted to V-J combinations with a frequency above 0.0001, which covered approximately 99% of repertoires. The TCS score was defined as the ratio of F50 (clonal expansion) to E x V (chaos), calculated using BLOSUM62-based TCRdist between CDR3 peptides within each V-J. Welch's t-statistics and random forest reduced around 510 V-J features to about 13, which were used in a naive Bayes classifier (R e1071). TCRdb handled the public reads itself, with Q25 trimming in fastp and clone calling in MiXCR, and kept productive beta chains. Entries are consolidated by CDR3 protein sequence, retaining the most common genes and DNA. The V and J calls and clone size come from TCRdb's table, not from the authors' own analysis. This sample gives around 560,000 distinct CDR3 sequences in total; about a sixth of them show up just once. The ten largest make up around 19% of the sample.

CDR1 ENHRY and CDR2 SYGVKD were looked up in the germline V gene. V loses 4 bases of germline sequence and J loses 2 bases, and the interval between the two ends is 15 bases. Measured from the cysteine to the phenylalanine, the CDR3 is 17 residues long. The kept DNA is CDR3 alone, 51 bases in frame from the first base. This TCR was sampled from a woman between 18 and 29 years old with Graves' hyperthyroidism. This receptor chain uses TRBV10-3 and TRBJ2-6; the D call could be TRBD1 or TRBD2, with each sharing 5 bases. Input material: blood. The sequence in DNA is TGTGCCATCAGTGCCGGGGCCATCCTCCCTGGGGCCAACGTCCTGACTTTC. This yields the protein CAISAGAILPGANVLTF.